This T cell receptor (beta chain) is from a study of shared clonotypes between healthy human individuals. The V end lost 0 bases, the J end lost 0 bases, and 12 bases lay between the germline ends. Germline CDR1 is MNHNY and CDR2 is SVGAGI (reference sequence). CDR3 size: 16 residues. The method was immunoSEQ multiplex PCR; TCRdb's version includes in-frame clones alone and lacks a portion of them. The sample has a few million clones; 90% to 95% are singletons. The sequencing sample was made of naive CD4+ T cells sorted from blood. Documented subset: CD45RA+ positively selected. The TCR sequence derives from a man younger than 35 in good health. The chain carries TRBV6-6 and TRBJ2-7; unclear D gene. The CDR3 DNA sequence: TGTGCCAGCAGTTACTCGAGAGCTGGCGGCTCCTACGAGCAGTACTTC. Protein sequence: CASSYSRAGGSYEQYF.